This T cell receptor beta chain was sequenced in a study of blood T cell repertoires in COVID-19 (dated by TCRdb to about 2020). In the study overall: Samples from collaborators originated in the United States, Italy and Spain and spanned both the acute and convalescent phases of COVID-19. The material from the prospective study consisted of cDNA or gDNA derived from T cells, B-cell-depleted T cells, or PBMCs. The dataset comprised deeply sampled blood TCRbeta repertoires from subjects exposed to, actively infected with, or recovered from COVID-19. The repertoires were released in a freely available public database meant as a resource for research on the immune response to SARS-CoV-2. The samples were drawn from two sources: the first 160 participants of the ongoing ImmuneRACE study, and fewer than 1,500 subjects contributed by 6 global collaborators. A de-identified subject ID, COVID-19 status, age in years and sex were almost always included in the sample metadata. HLA class I and class II types, where available, came from metadata supplied by the sample provider rather than from assay-based typing. The paper's findings and limits, for the study overall: Clinical and demographic metadata were provided uncurated, with the amount varying by source and participant.

The junction shows trimming of 0 bases on V and 8 bases on J, plus 9 bases between the germline ends. Taken from the germline V gene, the CDR1 and CDR2 loops are SGHDT and YYEEEE. The cysteine opens and the phenylalanine closes a CDR3 of 13 amino acids. Kept here is only the CDR3 DNA, which spans 39 bases and is read in frame from base 1. With regard to this clone: What antigen it recognizes has not been identified. Nothing much larger sits one base from this clone, and base qualities are not available.

The collaborating institutions used their own protocols to collect whole blood in K2EDTA tubes. Collaborator samples were shipped for TCRbeta analysis as frozen whole blood, isolated PBMCs, or DNA extracted from either sample type. TCRbeta CDR3 regions were amplified from genomic DNA by means of the immunoSEQ Assay, a bias-controlled multiplex PCR. The paper's processing steps were these. Within the assay, amplification of reference gene primers was used to estimate how many nucleated cells each sample contained. To quantify the absolute abundance of each unique TCRbeta CDR3 rearrangement, sequence reads were collapsed and filtered. For each sample, productive Simpson clonality was calculated as the square root of Simpson's diversity index across productive rearrangements. The immuneACCESS repertoire file appears here via TCRdb, limited to in-frame rearrangements. These files lack a portion of the clones; in checked studies, under half of the deficit traces to unresolved V genes, and the cause of the others is not known. The DNA was the basis for D and trimming; V, J and clone size are from that table. The sample contains some 94,000 clones, roughly 84% of them found a single time. The biggest ten clones account for 1.5% to 2.5% of the sample.

The V and J genes are TRBV5-6 and TRBJ2-4; 5 matching bases give a weak D call of TRBD1. The material sequenced was peripheral blood. The sequence was obtained from a man between 65 and 85 years old with active or convalescent COVID-19. The DNA sequence is as follows: TGTGCCAGCAGCTTGGGGGGCAGGGACATTCAGTACTTC. This translates into CASSLGGRDIQYF.